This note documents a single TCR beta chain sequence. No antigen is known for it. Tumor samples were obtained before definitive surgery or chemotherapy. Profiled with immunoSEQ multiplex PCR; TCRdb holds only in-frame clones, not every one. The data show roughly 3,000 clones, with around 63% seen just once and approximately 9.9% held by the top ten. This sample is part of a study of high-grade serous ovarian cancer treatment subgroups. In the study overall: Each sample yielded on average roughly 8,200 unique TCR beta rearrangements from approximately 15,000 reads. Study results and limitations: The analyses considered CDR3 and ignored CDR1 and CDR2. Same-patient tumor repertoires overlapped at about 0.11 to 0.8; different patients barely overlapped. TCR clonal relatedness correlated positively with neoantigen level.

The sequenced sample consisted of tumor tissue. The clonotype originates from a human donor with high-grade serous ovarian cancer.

Written as DNA, the CDR3 is TGTGCCAGCAGCTTGGGCAGGGGGGTTCCCTACGAGCAGTACTTC. This translates into CASSLGRGVPYEQYF. The V and J genes are TRBV11-2 and TRBJ2-7; a weak D match, TRBD1 (7 bases). Trimming stripped 3 bases from V and 2 bases from J, with 14 bases between. Germline V gene data show CDR1 as SGHAT and CDR2 as FQNNGV. The CDR3 length is 15 residues. The full variable domain, its missing parts supplied by reference TRBV11-2 and TRBJ2-7, is EAGVAQSPRYKIIEKRQSVAFWCNPISGHATLYWYQQILGQGPKLLIQFQNNGVVDDSQLPKDRFSAERLKGVDSTLKIQPAKLEDSAVYLCASSLGRGVPYEQYFGPGTRLTVT.